These 10 T cell receptor beta chains were sequenced from one sample in a study of CD8 T cells in ankylosing spondylitis. MiXCR, run by TCRdb on the 5' RACE reads, gives a single entry per CDR3 protein. The data show under 250,000 distinct CDR3 sequences, 30% to 40% seen once. Source material: blood, either unsorted or a sorted T cell fraction (not recorded which). All receptors come from a male donor with ankylosing spondylitis or in good health (not recorded which).

This clonotype has just a few counts. The gene calls are TRBV11-2 and TRBJ2-3; D uncertain. Germline assignment: CDR1 SGHAT and CDR2 FQNNGV. Trimming removed 4 bases from V and 5 bases from J, with 13 bases in between. The CDR3 spans 14 residues. CDR3 in DNA: TGTGCCAGCAGCTCCATCGCCGCCCGAGATACGCAGTATTTT. It translates to CASSSIAARDTQYF.

The J gene is TRBJ2-3, the V gene TRBV20-1; D is undetermined. Germline CDR1 reads DFQATT; CDR2 reads SNEGSKA (reference sequence). V shed 6 bases and J shed 3 bases, with 4 bases lying between them. CDR3 size: 10 residues. CDR3 DNA sequence: TGCAGTGCAGAGACAGATACGCAGTATTTT. It encodes CSAETDTQYF.

V gene TRBV12-3 or TRBV12-4 combines with J gene TRBJ2-5; the match to TRBD1 covers 7 bases. The CDR3 is made up of 13 amino acids. J lost 0 bases, V lost 5 bases, and 0 bases had no gene match. This CDR3 is CASSDRDQETQYF. CDR3 sequence (DNA): TGTGCCAGCAGTGACAGGGACCAAGAGACCCAGTACTTC.

The rearrangement uses TRBV12-3 or TRBV12-4 and TRBJ1-6; the D gene is possibly TRBD1 (5 bases). V was pared by 5 bases and J by 11 bases, with 10 bases between. The CDR3 has 12 amino acids. The CDR3 protein is CASSGTRAPLHF. The CDR3 region has the DNA TGTGCCAGCAGTGGGACCAGAGCACCCCTCCACTTT.

The chain is built from TRBV20-1 and TRBJ2-7; D might be TRBD2 (5 bases). The germline V and J ends were trimmed by 6 bases and 3 bases, with 15 bases remaining between them. Germline values: CDR1 DFQATT, CDR2 SNEGSKA (reference sequence). The CDR3 spans 13 residues. The DNA of the CDR3 is TGCAGTGCCGGGGAGTTCACGTTCTACGAGCAGTACTTC. Its protein is CSAGEFTFYEQYF.

The chain employs TRBV4-1 and TRBJ2-7, with TRBD1 matching over 7 bases. CDR1 and CDR2 from the germline V gene are MGHRA and YSYEKL. The CDR3 spans 14 residues. Unmatched junction bases numbered 7, after V lost 5 bases and J lost 3 bases. CDR3 sequence reads: CASSWDSQYYEQYF. The CDR3 DNA is TGCGCCAGCAGCTGGGACAGCCAATACTACGAGCAGTACTTC.

This clonotype came up a few times. The chain employs TRBV12-3 or TRBV12-4 and TRBJ1-2, with D perhaps matching TRBD1 (6 bases). V was shortened by 5 bases and J by 4 bases, with 14 bases between the two germline ends. The CDR3 totals 14 residues. CDR3 in DNA: TGTGCCAGCAGTCGGGACATAAAAATCTATGGCTACACCTTC. It encodes CASSRDIKIYGYTF.

This clonotype showed up just a few times. This chain connects TRBV15 to TRBJ1-2; the match to TRBD1 covers 7 bases. The CDR3 is made up of 15 amino acids. V shed 0 bases and J 0 bases; nucleotides not matched to a gene: 1. Germline loops: CDR1 LNHNV, CDR2 YYDKDF (reference sequence). The CDR3 region is CATSRDTGANYGYTF. The CDR3 DNA reads TGTGCCACCAGCAGAGATACAGGGGCTAACTATGGCTACACCTTC. Full variable domain (remainder filled in from reference TRBV15 and TRBJ1-2): DAMVIQNPRYQVTQFGKPVTLSCSQTLNHNVMYWYQQKSSQAPKLLFHYYDKDFNNEADTPDNFQSRRPNTSFCFLDIRSPGLGDTAMYLCATSRDTGANYGYTFGSGTRLTVV.

This clonotype came up a few times. This chain connects TRBV5-1 to TRBJ2-7; TRBD1 might be the D (6 bases). This CDR3 has 13 amino acids. Trimming shortened V by 5 bases and J by 0 bases, and 9 bases separated the two germline ends. The germline V gene encodes CDR1 SGHRS and CDR2 YFSETQ. CDR3 region: CASSDRYSYEQYF. CDR3 coding DNA: TGCGCCAGCAGTGACAGGTACTCCTACGAGCAGTACTTC.

This clonotype was observed a handful of times. The chain links TRBV24-1 to TRBJ2-3; maybe TRBD2 (5 bases). V was clipped by 6 bases and J by 2 bases, with 8 bases between them. Germline loops: CDR1 KGHDR, CDR2 SFDVKD. The length of the CDR3 is 13 residues. CDR3 nucleotides: TGTGCCACCAGTAGCGGAAACACAGATACGCAGTATTTT. Its protein product is CATSSGNTDTQYF.